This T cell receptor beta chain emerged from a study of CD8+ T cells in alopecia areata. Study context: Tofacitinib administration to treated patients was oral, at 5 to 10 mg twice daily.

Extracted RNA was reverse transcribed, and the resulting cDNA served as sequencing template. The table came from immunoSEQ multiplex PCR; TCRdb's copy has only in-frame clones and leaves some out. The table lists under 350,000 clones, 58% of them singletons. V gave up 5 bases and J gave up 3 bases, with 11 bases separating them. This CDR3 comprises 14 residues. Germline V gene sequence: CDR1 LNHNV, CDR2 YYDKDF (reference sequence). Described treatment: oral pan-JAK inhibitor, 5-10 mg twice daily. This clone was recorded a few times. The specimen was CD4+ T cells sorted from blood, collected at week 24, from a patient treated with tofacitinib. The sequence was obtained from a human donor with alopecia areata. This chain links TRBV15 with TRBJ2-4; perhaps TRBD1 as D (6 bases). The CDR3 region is CATSQGFDKNIQYF. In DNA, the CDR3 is TGTGCCACCAGCCAGGGGTTTGACAAAAACATTCAGTACTTC.